The following is a TCR beta chain sequence with its context. The antigen is unknown. Germline lookup yields CDR1 SGHTA and CDR2 FQGNSA. CDR3 size: 14 residues. The V end was cut by 1 base, the J end by 2 bases, with 6 bases between. This record comes from a study of shared clonotypes between healthy human individuals. Regarding the study as a whole: Naive CD4 clonotypes were shared across a handful of donors at about 5%.

On sorted subsets, replicate PCRs used 200 to 250 ng DNA, or tens of thousands of T cell genomes. Method: immunoSEQ multiplex PCR; TCRdb's copy keeps in-frame clones and lacks some. The table shows millions of clones, with around 94% occurring only once. All the donors were Caucasian adults who lived in Nashville, Tennessee. Investigators divided CD4+ cells into CD45RA+ naive and CD45RA-negative memory subsets. J is TRBJ2-4 and V is TRBV7-2; D is ambiguous. Material for sequencing was naive CD4+ T cells sorted from blood. This sample's subset: CD45RA+ positively selected. The TCR comes from a man younger than 30 in good health. CDR3 in DNA: TGTGCCAGCAGCTTAGGGGTTACCAAAAACATTCAGTACTTC. This encodes CASSLGVTKNIQYF.